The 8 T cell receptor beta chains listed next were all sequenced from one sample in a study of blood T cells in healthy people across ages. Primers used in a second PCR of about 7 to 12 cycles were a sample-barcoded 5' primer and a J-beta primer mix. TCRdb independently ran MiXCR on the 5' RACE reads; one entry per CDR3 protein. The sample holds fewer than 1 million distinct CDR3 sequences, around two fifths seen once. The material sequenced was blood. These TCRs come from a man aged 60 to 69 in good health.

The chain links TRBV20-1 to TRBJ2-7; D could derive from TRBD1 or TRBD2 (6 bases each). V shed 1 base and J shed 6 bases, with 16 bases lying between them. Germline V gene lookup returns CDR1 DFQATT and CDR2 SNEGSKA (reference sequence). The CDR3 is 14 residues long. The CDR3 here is CSARVGRGRREQYF. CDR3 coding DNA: TGCAGTGCTAGAGTAGGACGGGGGCGGCGCGAGCAGTACTTC.

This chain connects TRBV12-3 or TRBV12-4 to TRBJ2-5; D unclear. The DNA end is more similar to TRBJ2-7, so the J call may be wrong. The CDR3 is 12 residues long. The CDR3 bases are TGTGCCAGCAGTCCGATGGGGAACGAGCAGTACTTC. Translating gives CASSPMGNEQYF.

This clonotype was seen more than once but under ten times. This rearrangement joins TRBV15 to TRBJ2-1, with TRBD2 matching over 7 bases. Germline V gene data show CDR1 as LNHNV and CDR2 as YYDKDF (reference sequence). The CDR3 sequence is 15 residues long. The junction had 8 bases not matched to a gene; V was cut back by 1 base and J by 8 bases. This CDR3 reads CATSRVPSGYYEQFF. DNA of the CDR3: TGTGCCACCAGCAGAGTCCCTAGCGGTTATTATGAGCAGTTCTTC.

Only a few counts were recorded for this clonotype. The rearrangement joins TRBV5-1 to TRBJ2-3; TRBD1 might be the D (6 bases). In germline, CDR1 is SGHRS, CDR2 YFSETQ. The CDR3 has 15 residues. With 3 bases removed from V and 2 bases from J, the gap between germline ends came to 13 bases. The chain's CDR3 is CASSYRDTDTDTQYF. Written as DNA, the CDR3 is TGCGCCAGCAGCTACCGGGACACTGACACAGATACGCAGTATTTT.

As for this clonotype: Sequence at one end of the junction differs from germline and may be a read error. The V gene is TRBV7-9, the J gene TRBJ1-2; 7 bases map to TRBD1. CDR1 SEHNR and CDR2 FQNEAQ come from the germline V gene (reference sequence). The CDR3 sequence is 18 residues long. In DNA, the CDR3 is TGTGCCAGCAGCCAACTAGGCCCGGACAGGAGCGTTAACTACGGCTACACCTTC. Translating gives CASSQLGPDRSVNYGYTF.

In DNA, the CDR3 is TGTGCCAGCAGCTTACCGGGCACTGAAGCTTTCTTT. It is translated as CASSLPGTEAFF. The chain is built from TRBV7-8 and TRBJ1-1; no definite D call. The CDR3 has 12 amino acids. With 2 bases removed from V and 4 bases from J, the gap between germline ends came to 5 bases. Germline V gene data show CDR1 as SGHVS and CDR2 as FQNEAQ.

The CDR3 DNA follows: TGTGCCATCAGTGAGTCTGTTAGCGGAAGCTCCTACGAGCAGTACTTC. Protein: CAISESVSGSSYEQYF. The chain joins TRBV10-3 to TRBJ2-7; TRBD2 is a possible D gene (6 bases). This CDR3 is built from 16 residues. V lost 0 bases, J lost 0 bases, and 12 bases lay in between. Germline assignment: CDR1 ENHRY and CDR2 SYGVKD.

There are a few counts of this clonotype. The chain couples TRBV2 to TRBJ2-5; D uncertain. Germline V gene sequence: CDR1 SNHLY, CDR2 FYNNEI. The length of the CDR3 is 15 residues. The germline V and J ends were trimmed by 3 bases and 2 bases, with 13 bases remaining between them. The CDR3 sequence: CASSENSWGQETQYF. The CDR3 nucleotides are TGTGCCAGCAGTGAGAACTCGTGGGGACAAGAGACCCAGTACTTC.